This T cell receptor (beta chain) was captured by sequencing in a study of blood T cell repertoires in COVID-19. On the study more broadly: Researchers got acute and convalescent COVID-19 samples from the United States, Italy and Spain.

This clone was recorded a few times. CDR3 length: 14 residues. V was clipped by 5 bases and J by 4 bases; unmatched bases: 5. Germline V CDR1 and CDR2: SGHAT, FQNNGV. Source study methods: It was from reference gene primer amplification that nucleated cell counts were estimated. Only in-frame clones appear in the TCRdb table, and some are missing; sequencing was by immunoSEQ multiplex PCR. V and J calls and clone size are those listed in that table; D and trimming were worked out from the DNA. The sample lists 200,000 to 250,000 clones; around 81% were seen once. Recruits, aged roughly 18 to 95 years, lived in approximately 26 US areas. Participant-reported clinical history was the basis for cohort assignment.

This chain uses TRBV11-2 with TRBJ2-5, with 9 bases that match TRBD2. The TCR comes from a man in his thirties or forties with acute COVID-19. Sequenced sample: PBMCs or T cells enriched from blood (not recorded which). The CDR3 here is CASSPGLARETQYF. In DNA form, the CDR3 reads TGTGCCAGCAGCCCGGGACTAGCCAGAGAGACCCAGTACTTC.